Below, one T cell receptor beta chain is given with its context. Participants were aged about 18 to 90 years, lived in over 20 US areas, and enrolled virtually. These data originate in a study of blood T cell repertoires in COVID-19. Study-level background: T cells, B-cell-depleted T cells, or PBMCs provided the cDNA or gDNA that served as material.

Methods used by the authors: Amplification of reference gene primers provided the estimated nucleated cell counts. TCRdb's copy holds only in-frame clones and misses some; the assay was immunoSEQ multiplex PCR. The V and J calls and clone size were taken over from that table, and D and trimming were inferred from the DNA. Of about 160,000 clones listed, more than 75% are singletons. Trimming removed 1 base at V and 7 bases at J, with 12 bases between. From germline, CDR1 is SGHDT and CDR2 YYEEEE. This CDR3 is built from 14 residues. The source of this sequence is a woman in her 50s who had recovered from COVID-19. Sequencing was done on a sample of PBMCs or T cells enriched from blood (not recorded which). This chain connects TRBV5-6 to TRBJ2-1, with TRBD2 as a possible D gene (6 bases). For the CDR3, the DNA is TGTGCCAGCAGCTTGAGTGCGGGGAGGAATGAGCAGTTCTTC. Its protein is CASSLSAGRNEQFF. The entire variable domain, with the rest obtained from reference TRBV5-6 and TRBJ2-1, is as follows: DAGVTQSPTHLIKTRGQQVTLRCSPKSGHDTVSWYQQALGQGPQFIFQYYEEEERQRGNFPDRFSGHQFPNYSSELNVNALLLGDSALYLCASSLSAGRNEQFFGPGTRLTVL.